These 6 T cell receptor beta chains were sequenced from one sample in a study of shared clonotypes between healthy human individuals. Selected positively for CCR7 and CD45RO-negative, naive CD8 cells excluded terminally differentiated effector memory CD45RA+ cells. Measured with immunoSEQ multiplex PCR; TCRdb has only the in-frame clones, and not every one. The sample yields some 1,900,000 clones, around 96% seen once. Source material: naive CD8+ T cells sorted from blood. The receptors come from a man between 18 and 29 years old in good health.

This chain links TRBV27 with TRBJ1-2; D ambiguous. Trimming left V 6 bases short and J 2 bases short, with 10 bases between. Germline V gene data show CDR1 as MNHEY and CDR2 as SMNVEV (reference sequence). The CDR3 loop spans 13 amino acids. The CDR3 protein is CASSWGINYGYTF. The CDR3 nucleotides are TGTGCCAGCAGCTGGGGAATAAACTATGGCTACACCTTC.

This chain connects TRBV27 to TRBJ2-1; 11 bases fit TRBD2. After removal of 6 bases from V and 3 bases from J, the junction contained 4 bases not matched to a gene. Germline loops: CDR1 MNHEY, CDR2 SMNVEV (reference sequence). This CDR3 has 15 residues. CDR3 sequence: CASRDGLAGYNEQFF. The CDR3 nucleotides read TGTGCCAGCAGGGATGGACTAGCGGGCTACAATGAGCAGTTCTTC.

Only one count was recorded for this clone. The chain carries TRBV4-1 and TRBJ2-1, with TRBD2 matching over 12 bases. This CDR3 is built from 18 residues. Unmatched junction bases numbered 14, after V lost 4 bases and J lost 7 bases. The germline V gene encodes CDR1 MGHRA and CDR2 YSYEKL. This CDR3 reads CASSPRLTLAGGPNEQFF. DNA of the CDR3: TGCGCCAGCAGCCCAAGGTTAACGCTAGCGGGAGGGCCAAATGAGCAGTTCTTC.

This chain connects TRBV2 to TRBJ1-4; possibly TRBD1 for D (6 bases). The germline V gene has CDR1 SNHLY and CDR2 FYNNEI. This CDR3 has 17 residues. V shed 1 base and J shed 4 bases, with 16 bases lying between them. CDR3 residues: CASSEEEGAGVNEKLFF. DNA of the CDR3: TGTGCCAGCAGTGAAGAAGAAGGGGCAGGGGTTAATGAAAAACTGTTTTTT.

The V and J genes are TRBV6-5 and TRBJ2-1; D is unresolved. Germline V gene data show CDR1 as MNHEY and CDR2 as SVGAGI. This CDR3 has 14 residues. Trimming took off 5 bases at V and 0 bases at J, with 8 bases between the two ends. For the CDR3, the DNA is TGTGCCAGCAGTCGGTCTGGCTCCTACAATGAGCAGTTCTTC. Its protein is CASSRSGSYNEQFF.

The chain carries TRBV4-1 and TRBJ2-7; maybe TRBD2 (6 bases). The germline CDR1 and CDR2 sequences are MGHRA and YSYEKL. Trimming took off 1 base at V and 3 bases at J, with 13 bases between the two ends. The CDR3 length is 15 residues. CDR3 in amino acids: CASSQAGTEFYEQYF. The CDR3 DNA reads TGCGCCAGCAGCCAAGCCGGGACTGAATTCTACGAGCAGTACTTC.